This TCR beta chain was sequenced in a study of spatial heterogeneity in lung cancer. At the level of the study: The donor population consisted of approximately 79 patients with untreated, early-stage non-small cell lung cancer. A consistent excess of beta-chain over alpha-chain sequences was detected. Sequenced follow-up PBMC samples came a median of about two years after resection, where available. The study, taken as a whole, reports: Ubiquitous expanded tumor TCRs were seen in blood more at resection than at follow-up.

There are 16 residues in the CDR3. CDR1 and CDR2 from the germline V gene are MDHEN and SYDVKM. V trimming: 2 bases; J trimming: 0 bases; junction bases outside the gene matches: 4. TCRdb independently ran MiXCR on the 5' RACE reads; one entry per CDR3 protein. The sample shows under 150,000 distinct CDR3 sequences, 10% to 15% of them seen only once. Time point meaning: blood at routine non-recurrence follow-up after resection. Sequencing covered unsorted whole RNA taken from tumor, nontumor lung or frozen PBMC. As regards this clonotype: As yet, its antigen is unknown.

Sequenced here: PBMCs, sampled at follow-up. The chain couples TRBV28 to TRBJ1-5; 7 bases agree with TRBD1. This receptor was taken from a male donor with early-stage non-small cell lung cancer. The CDR3 protein is CASSLNRGYSNQPQHF. The CDR3 nucleotides read TGTGCCAGCAGTTTAAACAGGGGTTATAGCAATCAGCCCCAGCATTTT.